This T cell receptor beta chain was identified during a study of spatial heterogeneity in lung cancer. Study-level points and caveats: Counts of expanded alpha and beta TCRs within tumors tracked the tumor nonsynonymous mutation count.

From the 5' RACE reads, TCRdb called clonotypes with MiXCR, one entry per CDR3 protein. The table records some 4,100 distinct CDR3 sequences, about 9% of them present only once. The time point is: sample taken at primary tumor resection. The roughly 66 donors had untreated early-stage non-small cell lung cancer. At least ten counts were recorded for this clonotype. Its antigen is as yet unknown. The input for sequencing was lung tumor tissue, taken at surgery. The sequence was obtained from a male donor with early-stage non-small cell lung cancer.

The CDR3 nucleotides read TGCGCCAGCAGCCCTACAGGGAGGTACGAGCAGTACTTC. This codes for CASSPTGRYEQYF. The V and J genes are TRBV5-1 and TRBJ2-7; the D gene could be TRBD1 or TRBD2 (6 bases each). The CDR3 has 13 amino acids. CDR1 is SGHRS and CDR2 is YFSETQ in the germline V gene. With 4 bases removed from V and 4 bases from J, the gap between germline ends came to 12 bases.